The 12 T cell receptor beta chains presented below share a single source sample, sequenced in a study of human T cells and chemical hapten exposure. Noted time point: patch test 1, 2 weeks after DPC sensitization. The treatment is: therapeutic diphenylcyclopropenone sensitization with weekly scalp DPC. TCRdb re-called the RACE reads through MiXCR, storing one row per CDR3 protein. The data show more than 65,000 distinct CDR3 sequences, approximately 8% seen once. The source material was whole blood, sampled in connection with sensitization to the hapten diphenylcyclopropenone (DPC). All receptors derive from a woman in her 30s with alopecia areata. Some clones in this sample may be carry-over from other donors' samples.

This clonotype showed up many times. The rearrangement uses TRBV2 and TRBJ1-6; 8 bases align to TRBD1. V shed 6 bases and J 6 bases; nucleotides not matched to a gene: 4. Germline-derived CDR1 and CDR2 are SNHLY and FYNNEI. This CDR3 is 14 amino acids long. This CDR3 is CASSRGQGNSPLHF. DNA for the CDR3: TGTGCCAGCAGCCGTGGACAGGGTAATTCACCCCTCCACTTT.

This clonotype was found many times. The CDR3 region is CASTGQNNQPQHF. The CDR3 bases are TGCGCCAGCACGGGACAGAACAATCAGCCCCAGCATTTT. V is TRBV10-2 and J is TRBJ1-5; 7 nucleotides line up with TRBD1. Trimming took 7 bases from V and 3 from J; bases not matched to a gene: 3. Germline values: CDR1 WSHSY, CDR2 SAAADI. The CDR3 contains 13 residues.

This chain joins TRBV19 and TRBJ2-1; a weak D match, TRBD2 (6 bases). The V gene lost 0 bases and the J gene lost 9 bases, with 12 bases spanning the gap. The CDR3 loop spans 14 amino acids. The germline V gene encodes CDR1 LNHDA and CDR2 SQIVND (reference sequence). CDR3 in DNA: TGTGCCAGTAGTATAGACGGCCTCGGGGGTGAGCAGTTCTTC. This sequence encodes CASSIDGLGGEQFF.

The CDR3 coding sequence is TGTGCCAGCACCCCGGGACAGGGCCATTCACCCCTCCACTTT. Translation gives CASTPGQGHSPLHF. This chain joins TRBV6-1 and TRBJ1-6; 9 bases map to TRBD1. CDR1 is MNHNS, CDR2 SASEGT, per germline. The CDR3 loop spans 14 amino acids. V shed 7 bases and J 8 bases; nucleotides not matched to a gene: 6.

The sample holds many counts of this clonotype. DNA of the CDR3: TGTGCCAGCAGTATCGAGGGGAACACTGAAGCTTTCTTT. It yields the protein CASSIEGNTEAFF. The chain has TRBV6-1 and TRBJ1-1, with D hard to call. Germline V gene lookup returns CDR1 MNHNS and CDR2 SASEGT. With 5 bases removed from V and 1 base from J, the gap between germline ends came to 8 bases. This CDR3 contains 13 residues.

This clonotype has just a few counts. CDR3 amino acids: CASSLRTETTF. The CDR3 coding sequence is TGTGCCAGCTCACTCAGGACTGAAACCACCTTC. This rearrangement joins TRBV18 to TRBJ1-2; unclear D gene. Deletions cut 4 bases from V and 13 bases from J, with 13 bases between. Per the germline V gene, CDR1 is KGHSH and CDR2 is LQKENI. The CDR3 runs 11 residues.

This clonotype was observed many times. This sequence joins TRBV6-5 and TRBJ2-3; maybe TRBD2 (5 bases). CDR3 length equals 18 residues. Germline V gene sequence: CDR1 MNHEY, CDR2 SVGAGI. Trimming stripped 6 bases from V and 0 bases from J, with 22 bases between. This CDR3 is CASSQRRAAATSTDTQYF. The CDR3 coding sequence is TGTGCCAGCAGCCAAAGGCGGGCAGCTGCCACTAGCACAGATACGCAGTATTTT.

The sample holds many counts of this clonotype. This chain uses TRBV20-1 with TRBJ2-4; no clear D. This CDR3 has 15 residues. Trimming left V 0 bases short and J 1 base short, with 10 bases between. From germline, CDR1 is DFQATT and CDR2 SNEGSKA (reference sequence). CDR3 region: CSARDPASAKNIQYF. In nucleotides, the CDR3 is TGCAGTGCTAGAGATCCCGCGTCGGCCAAAAACATTCAGTACTTC.

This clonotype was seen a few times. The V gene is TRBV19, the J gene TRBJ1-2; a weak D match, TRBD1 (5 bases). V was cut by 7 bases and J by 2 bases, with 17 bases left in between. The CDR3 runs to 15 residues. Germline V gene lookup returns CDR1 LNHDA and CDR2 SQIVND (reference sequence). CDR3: CASTPRGGANYGYTF. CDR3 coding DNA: TGTGCCAGTACTCCACGGGGTGGGGCAAACTATGGCTACACCTTC.

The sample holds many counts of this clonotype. CDR3 nucleotides: TGTGCCAGCAGCCCCCGGACTAGCGGGGGAGATACGCAGTATTTT. Its protein product is CASSPRTSGGDTQYF. The chain carries TRBV4-2 and TRBJ2-3; the match to TRBD2 covers 13 bases. V shed 4 bases, J shed 5 bases, and the junction held 3 bases outside the gene matches. This CDR3 has 15 amino acids. Germline lookup yields CDR1 LGHNA and CDR2 YNFKEQ.

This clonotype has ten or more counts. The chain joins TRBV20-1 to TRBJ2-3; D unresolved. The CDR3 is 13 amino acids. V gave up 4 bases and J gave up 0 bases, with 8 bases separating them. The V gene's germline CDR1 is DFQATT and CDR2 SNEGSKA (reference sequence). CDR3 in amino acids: CSATHISTDTQYF. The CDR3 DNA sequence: TGCAGTGCTACCCACATCAGCACAGATACGCAGTATTTT.

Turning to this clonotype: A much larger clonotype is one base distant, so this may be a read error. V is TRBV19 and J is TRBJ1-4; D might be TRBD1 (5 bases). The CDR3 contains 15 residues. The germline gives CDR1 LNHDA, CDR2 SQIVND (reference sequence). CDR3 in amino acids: CVSSTPTATNEKLFF. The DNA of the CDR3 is TGTGTCAGTAGCACACCGACAGCAACTAATGAAAAACTGTTTTTT.